Below are 17 T cell receptor beta chains sequenced from a single sample in a study of T cells in Graves' hyperthyroidism and ophthalmopathy. TCR beta CDR3 regions were amplified from RNA transcripts. Initially, a first-round RT-PCR of the TCR CDR3 employed the HTBI primer set. MiXCR was run by TCRdb on the multiplex PCR reads, yielding one entry per CDR3 protein. Here the sample spans roughly 500,000 distinct CDR3 sequences, about 45% being singletons. Sequenced material: peripheral blood or thyroid tissue (not recorded which). The source of these receptors is an adult woman with Graves' disease, either hyperthyroidism or ophthalmopathy (not recorded which).

Concerning this clonotype: A much larger clone lies a single base off, so this may be a read error. The chain joins TRBV18 to TRBJ1-6, with D hard to call. Looked up from germline, CDR1 is KGHSH and CDR2 is LQKENI. The CDR3 is 14 amino acids. V lost 1 base, J lost 7 bases, and 8 bases lay in between. As DNA, the CDR3 is TGTGCCAGCTCACCACAATGGTTGAATTCACCCCTCCACTTT. Protein sequence: CASSPQWLNSPLHF.

The V call is TRBV12-3 or TRBV12-4, the J call TRBJ2-5, with TRBD1 matching 7 bases. The CDR3 covers 15 residues. The V gene end was trimmed by 6 bases and the J gene end by 4 bases; junction bases not matched to a gene: 11. CDR3 amino acids: CASSPRQGQVETQYF. As DNA, the CDR3 is TGTGCCAGCAGCCCCAGACAAGGACAGGTAGAGACCCAGTACTTC.

The chain links TRBV10-3 to TRBJ2-7; D uncertain. The CDR3 length is 12 residues. The V end was cut by 10 bases, the J end by 0 bases, with 10 bases between. Germline V gene lookup returns CDR1 ENHRY and CDR2 SYGVKD. For the CDR3, the DNA is TGTGCCACGGCTCATGACTCCTACGAGCAGTACTTC. It is translated as CATAHDSYEQYF.

Many counts were recorded for this clonotype. The chain joins TRBV28 to TRBJ2-7, with D uncertain. CDR3 length: 12 residues. Germline loops: CDR1 MDHEN, CDR2 SYDVKM. Trimming removed 1 base from V and 7 bases from J, with 8 bases in between. For the CDR3, the DNA is TGTGCCAGCAGTTTATACCAGAGGGAGCAGTACTTC. It specifies CASSLYQREQYF.

In this sample, this clonotype turned up many times. A junction boundary mismatches the germline segment, possibly from a read error. The chain recombines TRBV5-1 with TRBJ1-1, with TRBD1 matching over 9 bases. Germline CDR1 SGHRS, CDR2 YFSETQ. CDR3 size: 14 residues. The CDR3 is CASSSTGGGTEAFF. The DNA for the CDR3 is TGTGCCAGCAGCTCGACAGGGGGTGGGACTGAAGCTTTCTTT.

This clonotype turned up a few times. V is TRBV11-2 and J is TRBJ2-5, with TRBD1 matching 7 bases. The CDR3 is 16 residues long. Germline CDR1 and CDR2: SGHAT and FQNNGV. V lost 5 bases and J lost 4; bases outside the gene matches: 13. The CDR3 here is CASSPRDRDGRETQYF. The CDR3 coding sequence is TGTGCCAGCAGCCCACGTGACAGGGATGGGCGAGAGACCCAGTACTTC.

There are a few counts of this clonotype. This chain joins TRBV6-2 or TRBV6-3 and TRBJ1-1; D is uncertain. The ends were cut back, 4 bases at V and 2 bases at J, with 20 bases in the middle. Germline V gene data show CDR1 as MNHEY and CDR2 as SVGEGT. The CDR3 has 17 residues. CDR3: CASSLDQPRSLNTEAFF. The CDR3, as DNA: TGTGCCAGCAGTTTAGACCAGCCGAGATCCCTTAACACTGAAGCTTTCTTT.

This clonotype was observed many times. The chain couples TRBV29-1 to TRBJ1-1; 7 bases align to TRBD1. Germline loops: CDR1 SQVTM, CDR2 ANQGSEA. After removal of 0 bases from V and 7 bases from J, the junction contained 8 bases not matched to a gene. This CDR3 has 14 amino acids. The CDR3 here is CSVEERQGNVEAFF. The CDR3 coding sequence is TGCAGCGTTGAAGAGAGACAGGGTAATGTTGAAGCTTTCTTT.

This clonotype showed up many times. The chain combines TRBV2 with TRBJ1-5; tentative D call: TRBD1 (6 bases). CDR1 is SNHLY and CDR2 is FYNNEI in the germline V gene. The V and J ends lost 10 bases and 8 bases respectively, with 21 bases between them. The CDR3 is 14 residues long. As DNA, the CDR3 is TGTGCCACCGCTACAGGGACCGATTGGGAGCCCCAGCATTTT. This codes for CATATGTDWEPQHF.

This clonotype was picked up many times. The genes are TRBV5-8 and TRBJ1-3; D may be TRBD1 (5 bases). The V gene lost 0 bases and the J gene lost 2 bases, with 6 bases spanning the gap. The CDR3 has 14 amino acids. The germline CDR1 and CDR2 sequences are SGHTS and YDEGEE. The CDR3 reads CASSLGRAGNTIYF. The CDR3 nucleotides read TGTGCCAGCAGCTTGGGCAGGGCTGGAAACACCATATATTTT.

This clonotype is a singleton in its sample. The CDR3 reads CASSLRDRASNEQYF. The CDR3 bases are TGTGCCAGCAGCTTGAGGGACAGGGCCTCGAACGAGCAGTACTTC. J is TRBJ2-7 and V is TRBV7-2; the match to TRBD1 covers 9 bases. The CDR3 runs 15 residues. The V gene end was trimmed by 3 bases and the J gene end by 5 bases; junction bases not matched to a gene: 8. The V gene's germline CDR1 is SGHTA and CDR2 FQGNSA.

The CDR3 bases are TGTGCCATCAGCCGCACCGGGACTAGCGCCCTGACTTTC. As protein: CAISRTGTSALTF. This chain links TRBV10-3 with TRBJ2-6; the match to TRBD2 covers 10 bases. The CDR3 has 13 residues. The J segment lost 15 bases and the V segment lost 6 bases, leaving 8 bases of the junction unmatched. In germline, CDR1 is ENHRY, CDR2 SYGVKD.

V and J are TRBV11-2 and TRBJ2-5, with D unresolved. Germline CDR1 reads SGHAT; CDR2 reads FQNNGV. The CDR3 contains 14 residues. V lost 0 bases, J lost 5 bases, and 10 bases lay in between. CDR3 in amino acids: CASSLDRPSETQYF. The CDR3 DNA reads TGTGCCAGCAGCTTAGACAGACCATCGGAGACCCAGTACTTC.

The chain employs TRBV27 and TRBJ2-5; 10 bases map to TRBD1. CDR1 and CDR2 from the germline V gene are MNHEY and SMNVEV (reference sequence). The CDR3 totals 14 residues. With 5 bases clipped from V and 9 bases from J, the junction kept 9 bases outside the gene matches. For the CDR3, the DNA is TGTGCCAGCAGTGAGACAGGGGGCCTGCAGCCCCAGTACTTC. Translating it yields CASSETGGLQPQYF.

The chain links TRBV20-1 to TRBJ2-7; either TRBD1 or TRBD2 may supply D (6 bases each). This CDR3 region has 13 residues. Germline V lookup: CDR1 DFQATT, CDR2 SNEGSKA (reference sequence). V was cut by 6 bases and J by 3 bases, with 15 bases left in between. This CDR3 reads CSATEGGGYEQYF. DNA for the CDR3: TGCAGTGCCACCGAAGGGGGAGGCTACGAGCAGTACTTC.

There are many counts of this clonotype. The chain has TRBV11-2 and TRBJ1-2; TRBD1 aligns across 9 bases. The CDR3 is 16 residues long. With 5 bases clipped from V and 7 bases from J, the junction kept 14 bases outside the gene matches. CDR1 and CDR2 (germline): SGHAT, FQNNGV. CDR3 protein: CASSPDLDRGYRGYTF. The CDR3, as DNA: TGTGCCAGCAGCCCAGACTTGGACAGGGGATATCGTGGCTACACCTTC.

The chain employs TRBV7-6 and TRBJ1-4; D is undetermined. CDR1 is SGHVS and CDR2 is FNYEAQ in the germline V gene. Between the trimmed V and J ends, which lost 1 base and 7 bases, there was a span of 16 bases. The CDR3 length is 16 residues. The CDR3 here is CASSLVLPGRSEKLFF. As DNA, the CDR3 is TGTGCCAGCAGCTTAGTACTTCCGGGTAGAAGTGAAAAACTGTTTTTT.